One TCR beta chain is described in this entry. Its target is unknown. J was trimmed by 7 bases and V by 7 bases; bases with no gene match: 7. Germline assignment: CDR1 MNHEY and CDR2 SMNVEV (reference sequence). The length of the CDR3 is 14 residues. These data come from a study of cytomegalovirus exposure and HLA in healthy donors. Whole-study findings and limits: In vitro work confirmed that three CMV-associated chains recognize CMV antigens.

Profiling relied on immunoSEQ multiplex PCR, and the TCRdb table lists in-frame clones only, not all of them. The sample has approximately 160,000 clones, about 82% seen once. What was sequenced was PBMCs. The clonotype originates from a young man in good health and CMV-seropositive. The chain combines TRBV27 with TRBJ2-1; the match to TRBD1 covers 10 bases. In DNA, the CDR3 is TGTGCCAGCACCTGGACAGGGGGTTATAATGAGCAGTTCTTC. It codes for CASTWTGGYNEQFF.